The 27 T cell receptor beta chains below come from one sample, sequenced in a study of blood T cell repertoires in COVID-19. The protocol was immunoSEQ multiplex PCR, while the TCRdb copy is restricted to in-frame clones and leaves out a portion. The repertoire consists of about 98,000 clones, with approximately 91% occurring once and the leading ten covering roughly 4.2%. Sequencing input: peripheral blood. Receptors were obtained from a man in his late teens or twenties with acute or convalescent COVID-19.

The rearrangement uses TRBV6-5 and TRBJ1-2; the D gene is possibly TRBD1 (6 bases). The CDR3 is made up of 16 amino acids. Germline CDR1 is MNHEY and CDR2 is SVGAGI. V lost 0 bases to trimming and J lost 5 bases, with 16 bases between them. The CDR3 is CASSYSGRGAEYGYTF. CDR3 nucleotides: TGTGCCAGCAGTTACTCGGGCAGGGGAGCAGAATATGGCTACACCTTC.

This clone has just one count. The rearrangement uses TRBV10-3 and TRBJ2-7; possible D gene TRBD2, 6 bases. Germline CDR1 and CDR2: ENHRY and SYGVKD. Trimming cost V 10 bases and J 2 bases, with 18 bases left between them. This CDR3 has 14 amino acids. CDR3 region: CATQRRDSTYEQYF. The DNA for the CDR3 is TGTGCCACCCAAAGGAGGGACTCTACCTACGAGCAGTACTTC.

V and J are TRBV10-2 and TRBJ1-3; the D is unclear. This CDR3 has 16 amino acids. The germline V and J ends were trimmed by 8 bases and 0 bases, with 17 bases remaining between them. Germline CDR1 reads WSHSY; CDR2 reads SAAADI. The CDR3 here is CASGRTVASSGNTIYF. The CDR3 DNA reads TGCGCCAGCGGCCGGACTGTCGCGTCCTCTGGAAACACCATATATTTT.

The V call is TRBV6-6, the J call TRBJ1-2; TRBD1 agrees at 9 bases. The CDR3 extends over 16 amino acids. V lost 5 bases, J lost 8 bases, and 15 bases stayed unmatched. Per germline, CDR1 MNHNY and CDR2 SVGAGI (reference sequence). DNA of the CDR3: TGTGCCAGCAGTGGGGGGACAGGGATTATCCACACGGGCTACACCTTC. Amino acid sequence: CASSGGTGIIHTGYTF.

The V gene is TRBV4-1, the J gene TRBJ1-2; D remains ambiguous. The V end lost 3 bases, the J end lost 1 base, and 9 bases lay between the germline ends. Per the germline V gene, CDR1 is MGHRA and CDR2 is YSYEKL. The CDR3 is made up of 14 amino acids. The CDR3 here is CASSHLGSNYGYTF. CDR3 DNA sequence: TGCGCCAGCAGCCACCTAGGGAGTAACTATGGCTACACCTTC.

The chain employs TRBV9 and TRBJ1-1; TRBD1 matches 7 bases. The CDR3 runs 15 residues. Per the germline V gene, CDR1 is SGDLS and CDR2 is YYNGEE. V trimming: 4 bases; J trimming: 4 bases; junction bases outside the gene matches: 10. This chain's CDR3 is CASSSYGQAFTEAFF. The DNA for the CDR3 is TGTGCCAGCAGCTCTTACGGACAGGCGTTCACTGAAGCTTTCTTT.

J is TRBJ1-2 and V is TRBV6-5; no definite D call. Germline-derived CDR1 and CDR2 are MNHEY and SVGAGI. This CDR3 has 13 residues. The germline V and J ends were trimmed by 6 bases and 4 bases, with 12 bases remaining between them. The CDR3 DNA reads TGTGCCAGCAGCTCTCGGCCAGGCTATGGCTACACCTTC. Amino acid sequence: CASSSRPGYGYTF.

The chain uses TRBV3-1 (or the pseudogene TRBV3-2) and TRBJ2-2, with a tentative D call TRBD2 (5 bases). The CDR3 has 11 amino acids. The V end was cut by 8 bases, the J end by 6 bases, with 7 bases between. CDR1 and CDR2 from the germline V gene are LGHDT and YNNKEL (reference sequence). In nucleotides, the CDR3 is TGTGCCAGCCTCGGGGCCGGGGAGCTGTTTTTT. Residues: CASLGAGELFF.

CDR3 sequence reads: CASGGLSNTGELFF. CDR3 DNA: TGTGCCAGCGGTGGACTTTCGAACACCGGGGAGCTGTTTTTT. The rearrangement joins TRBV9 to TRBJ2-2; D perhaps matches TRBD2 (5 bases). Deletions cut 7 bases from V and 0 bases from J, with 10 bases between. The CDR3 is 14 amino acids. Germline V CDR1 and CDR2: SGDLS, YYNGEE.

The rearrangement joins TRBV9 to TRBJ2-1, with D perhaps TRBD1 (7 bases). CDR3 length equals 15 residues. Germline CDR1 is SGDLS and CDR2 is YYNGEE. Trimming took 2 bases from V and 2 from J, leaving 11 bases between them. This CDR3 is CASSVEGATYNEQFF. The CDR3 DNA is TGTGCCAGCAGCGTGGAGGGGGCGACCTACAATGAGCAGTTCTTC.

V and J are TRBV2 and TRBJ1-6; D is ambiguous. Trimming pared 5 bases from V and 9 bases from J, leaving 14 bases between. This CDR3 contains 14 residues. Germline V gene lookup returns CDR1 SNHLY and CDR2 FYNNEI. The CDR3 DNA reads as TGTGCCAGCAGTAATCTAGAAGCGGGTTCACCCCTCCACTTT. Encoded protein: CASSNLEAGSPLHF.

V usage is TRBV3-1 (or the pseudogene TRBV3-2) and J usage is TRBJ1-2; TRBD1 matches 8 bases. Germline loops: CDR1 LGHDT, CDR2 YNNKEL (reference sequence). V lost 1 base and J lost 8; bases outside the gene matches: 12. The CDR3 runs 16 residues. The CDR3 coding sequence is TGTGCCAGCAGCCAAGTTCGTAGGGGACAGGTGGACGGCTACACCTTC. Amino acid sequence: CASSQVRRGQVDGYTF.

The V and J genes are TRBV4-1 and TRBJ2-1; 7 bases map to TRBD2. The germline V gene has CDR1 MGHRA and CDR2 YSYEKL. V lost 1 base, J lost 7 bases, and 10 bases stayed unmatched. CDR3 size: 16 residues. DNA for the CDR3: TGCGCCAGCAGCCAAGGCCCTAGCGGAGCGGGGAATGAGCAGTTCTTC. The encoded protein is CASSQGPSGAGNEQFF.

This sequence joins TRBV18 and TRBJ2-1, with TRBD1 matching 10 bases. This CDR3 has 15 amino acids. After removal of 3 bases from V and 7 bases from J, the junction contained 6 bases not matched to a gene. Germline CDR1 and CDR2: KGHSH and LQKENI. The CDR3 loop is CASSPFGQGVNEQFF. In DNA, the CDR3 is TGTGCCAGCTCACCCTTCGGACAGGGGGTGAATGAGCAGTTCTTC.

This clone showed up just a few times. The rearrangement links TRBV5-4 to TRBJ1-2; TRBD1 matches at 8 bases. V lost 4 bases to trimming and J lost 2 bases; unmatched junction nucleotides: 1. CDR1 and CDR2 from the germline V gene are SGHNT and YYREEE (reference sequence). This CDR3 has 13 amino acids. The DNA of the CDR3 is TGTGCCAGCAGCCGACAGGGGAACTATGGCTACACCTTC. This gives the protein CASSRQGNYGYTF.

This chain uses TRBV19 with TRBJ1-5; 11 bases match TRBD1. This CDR3 contains 20 residues. Germline assignment: CDR1 LNHDA and CDR2 SQIVND (reference sequence). V dropped 0 bases and J dropped 5; count of bases not matched to a gene: 15. CDR3 protein: CASSIDLYPRGQGGDQPQHF. The CDR3 bases are TGTGCCAGTAGTATAGATCTTTATCCTCGGGGACAGGGGGGAGATCAGCCCCAGCATTTT.

The chain has TRBV7-9 and TRBJ1-4; 9 bases are shared with TRBD1. The germline V gene has CDR1 SEHNR and CDR2 FQNEAQ (reference sequence). Trimming at V came to 6 bases and at J to 14 bases, leaving 7 bases not matched to a gene. This CDR3 is built from 12 residues. The CDR3 nucleotides are TGTGCCAGCAGGCCCGGGACAGGGAAGCTGTTTTTT. As protein: CASRPGTGKLFF.

This clone has a count of ten or more. The rearrangement joins TRBV9 to TRBJ2-1, with TRBD2 matching 7 bases. Looked up from germline, CDR1 is SGDLS and CDR2 is YYNGEE. Losses at the gene ends were 7 bases for V and 0 bases for J; bases not matched to a gene: 7. The CDR3 extends over 15 amino acids. In nucleotides, the CDR3 is TGTGCCAGCTCCCACGGGGGGAGCTCCTACAATGAGCAGTTCTTC. Residues: CASSHGGSSYNEQFF. Full variable domain (remainder filled in from reference TRBV9 and TRBJ2-1): DSGVTQTPKHLITATGQRVTLRCSPRSGDLSVYWYQQSLDQGLQFLIQYYNGEERAKGNILERFSAQQFPDLHSELNLSSLELGDSALYFCASSHGGSSYNEQFFGPGTRLTVL.

The genes are TRBV30 and TRBJ1-1; D remains ambiguous. Germline-derived CDR1 and CDR2 are GTSNPN and SVGIG (reference sequence). The CDR3 totals 13 residues. Trimming cost V 0 bases and J 5 bases, with 10 bases left between them. CDR3 protein: CAWSVERLTEAFF. CDR3 DNA sequence: TGTGCCTGGAGTGTAGAGAGATTGACTGAAGCTTTCTTT. Combining the CDR3 with reference TRBV30 and TRBJ1-1 gives the whole variable domain SQTIHQWPATLVQPVGSPLSLECTVEGTSNPNLYWYRQAAGRGLQLLFYSVGIGQISSEVPQNLSASRPQDRQFILSSKKLLLSDSGFYLCAWSVERLTEAFFGQGTRLTVV.

The CDR3 DNA reads as TGTGCCCTCACGGCCAGGGGATACTACAATGAGCAGTTCTTC. Its protein product is CALTARGYYNEQFF. The chain links TRBV6-5 to TRBJ2-1; D is possibly TRBD1 (6 bases). The V and J ends lost 11 bases and 3 bases respectively, with 17 bases between them. CDR1 is MNHEY, CDR2 SVGAGI, per germline. The CDR3 consists of 14 residues.

This rearrangement joins TRBV5-6 to TRBJ1-1; perhaps TRBD1 as D (6 bases). V was shortened by 1 base and J by 5 bases, with 12 bases between the two germline ends. CDR1 and CDR2 from the germline V gene are SGHDT and YYEEEE. The CDR3 sequence is 14 residues long. The CDR3 spells CASSLITGKTEAFF. CDR3 sequence (DNA): TGTGCCAGCAGCTTGATTACAGGGAAGACTGAAGCTTTCTTT.

In this sample, this clone turned up once. This chain connects TRBV27 to TRBJ2-2; 7 positions agree with TRBD2. The V gene's germline CDR1 is MNHEY and CDR2 SMNVEV (reference sequence). This CDR3 has 14 amino acids. V gave up 8 bases and J gave up 0 bases; unmatched junction bases: 3. CDR3 DNA sequence: TGTGCCAGCGGGGGGGGAACGAACACCGGGGAGCTGTTTTTT. It translates to CASGGGTNTGELFF.

The chain uses TRBV6-1 and TRBJ1-6; 7 positions match TRBD1. Germline V gene sequence: CDR1 MNHNS, CDR2 SASEGT. J gave up 8 bases and V 4 bases, and 11 bases lay outside the gene matches. The CDR3 totals 16 residues. CDR3 loop: CASSGYQTGTYSPLHF. CDR3 sequence (DNA): TGTGCCAGCAGTGGTTACCAGACAGGGACTTATTCACCCCTCCACTTT.

The chain has TRBV27 and TRBJ1-2; D might be TRBD1 (5 bases). The CDR3 is 13 amino acids. The germline CDR1 and CDR2 sequences are MNHEY and SMNVEV (reference sequence). Trimming left V 2 bases short and J 6 bases short, with 10 bases between. The CDR3 DNA follows: TGTGCCAGCAGTTTAGGGGCAGGCGATGGCTACACCTTC. This gives the protein CASSLGAGDGYTF.

The genes are TRBV4-1 and TRBJ1-5; 7 bases agree with TRBD1. After removal of 0 bases from V and 1 base from J, the junction contained 9 bases not matched to a gene. Looked up from germline, CDR1 is MGHRA and CDR2 is YSYEKL. There are 18 residues in the CDR3. The CDR3 loop reads CASSQEGPGGGSNQPQHF. In nucleotides, the CDR3 is TGCGCCAGCAGCCAAGAGGGTCCAGGGGGAGGCAGCAATCAGCCCCAGCATTTT.

Here the CDR3 DNA reads TGTGCCAGTAGTATAGCTACAGCTGCCTACTCTGGAAACACCATATATTTT. Translated, it gives CASSIATAAYSGNTIYF. The chain links TRBV19 to TRBJ1-3, with D unresolved. Trimming stripped 1 base from V and 0 bases from J, with 13 bases between. Per germline, CDR1 LNHDA and CDR2 SQIVND (reference sequence). There are 17 residues in the CDR3.

The chain uses TRBV12-5 and TRBJ2-1; 13 bases match TRBD2. Germline V gene data show CDR1 as LGHNT and CDR2 as FRNRAP. This CDR3 spans 17 amino acids. V dropped 2 bases and J dropped 2; count of bases not matched to a gene: 3. Here the CDR3 reads CASGLWTSGGPYNEQFF. For the CDR3, the DNA is TGTGCTAGTGGTTTGTGGACTAGCGGGGGCCCCTACAATGAGCAGTTCTTC.